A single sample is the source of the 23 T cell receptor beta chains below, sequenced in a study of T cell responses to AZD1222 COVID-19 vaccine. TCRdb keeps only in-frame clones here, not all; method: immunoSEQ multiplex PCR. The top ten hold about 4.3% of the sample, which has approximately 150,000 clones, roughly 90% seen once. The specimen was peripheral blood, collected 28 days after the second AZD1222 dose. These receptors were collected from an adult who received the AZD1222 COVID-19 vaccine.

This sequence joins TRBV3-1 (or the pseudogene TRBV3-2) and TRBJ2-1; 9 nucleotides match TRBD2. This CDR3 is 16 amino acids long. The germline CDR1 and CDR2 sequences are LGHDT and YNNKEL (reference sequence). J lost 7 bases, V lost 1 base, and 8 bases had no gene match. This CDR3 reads CASSQAGSGLANEQFF. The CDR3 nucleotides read TGTGCCAGCAGCCAAGCGGGTTCGGGACTAGCAAATGAGCAGTTCTTC.

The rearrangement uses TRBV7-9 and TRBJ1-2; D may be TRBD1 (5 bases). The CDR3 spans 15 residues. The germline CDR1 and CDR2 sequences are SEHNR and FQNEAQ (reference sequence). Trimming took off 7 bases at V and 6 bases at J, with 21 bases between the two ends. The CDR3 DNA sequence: TGTGCCAGCACCCTACGGGGAGGGACGATGGATGGCTACACCTTC. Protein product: CASTLRGGTMDGYTF.

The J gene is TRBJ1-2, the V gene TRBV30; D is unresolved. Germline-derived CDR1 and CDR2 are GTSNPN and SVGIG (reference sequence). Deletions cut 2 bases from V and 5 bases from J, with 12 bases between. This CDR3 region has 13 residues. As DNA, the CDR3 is TGTGCCTGGAGTAGTAGGGATAAATATGGCTACACCTTC. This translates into CAWSSRDKYGYTF.

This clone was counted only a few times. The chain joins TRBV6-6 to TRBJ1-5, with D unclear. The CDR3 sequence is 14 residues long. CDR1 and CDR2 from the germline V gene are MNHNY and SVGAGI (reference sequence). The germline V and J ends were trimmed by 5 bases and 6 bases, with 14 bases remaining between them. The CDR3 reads CASSGRVGGQPQHF. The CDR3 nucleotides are TGTGCCAGCAGTGGAAGGGTAGGTGGTCAGCCCCAGCATTTT.

CDR3 DNA: TGTGCCAGCAGCCCTCAAGGACAGAAAAATTCACCCCTCCACTTT. It translates to CASSPQGQKNSPLHF. This rearrangement joins TRBV7-8 to TRBJ1-6; perhaps TRBD1 as D (6 bases). The germline CDR1 and CDR2 sequences are SGHVS and FQNEAQ. The CDR3 runs 15 residues. With 5 bases removed from V and 7 bases from J, the gap between germline ends came to 15 bases.

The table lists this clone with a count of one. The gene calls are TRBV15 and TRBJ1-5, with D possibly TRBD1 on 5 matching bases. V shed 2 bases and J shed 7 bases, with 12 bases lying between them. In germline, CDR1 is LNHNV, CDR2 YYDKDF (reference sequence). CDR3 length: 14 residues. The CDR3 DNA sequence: TGTGCCACCAGCAGACAGGGTCGAGAACAGCCCCAGCATTTT. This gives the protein CATSRQGREQPQHF.

The CDR3: CASSLTPGSPLHF. CDR3 in DNA: TGTGCCAGCAGCCTGACCCCCGGATCACCCCTCCACTTT. The chain uses TRBV7-2 and TRBJ1-6; D not resolved. V lost 5 bases, J lost 10 bases, and 12 bases lay in between. CDR1 is SGHTA and CDR2 is FQGNSA in the germline V gene. CDR3 size: 13 residues.

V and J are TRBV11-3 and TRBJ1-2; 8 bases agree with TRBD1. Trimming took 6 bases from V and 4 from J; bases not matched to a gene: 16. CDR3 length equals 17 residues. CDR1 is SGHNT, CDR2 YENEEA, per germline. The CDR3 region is CASSTGTGPDLFYGYTF. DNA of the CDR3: TGTGCCAGCAGTACCGGGACAGGACCCGATTTGTTCTATGGCTACACCTTC.

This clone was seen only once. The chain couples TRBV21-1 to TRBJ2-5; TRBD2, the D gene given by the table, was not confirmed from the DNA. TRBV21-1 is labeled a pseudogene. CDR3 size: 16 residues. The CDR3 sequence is CASRQTLPAGVETQYF. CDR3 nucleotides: TGTGCCAGCAGGCAAACCCTCCCAGCGGGGGTAGAGACCCAGTACTTC.

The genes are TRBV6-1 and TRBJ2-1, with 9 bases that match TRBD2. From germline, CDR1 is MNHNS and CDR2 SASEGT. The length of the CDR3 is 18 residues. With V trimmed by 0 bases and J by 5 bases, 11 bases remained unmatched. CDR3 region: CASSEAAVLAGINNEQFF. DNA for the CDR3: TGTGCCAGCAGTGAAGCGGCGGTCCTAGCGGGGATAAACAATGAGCAGTTCTTC.

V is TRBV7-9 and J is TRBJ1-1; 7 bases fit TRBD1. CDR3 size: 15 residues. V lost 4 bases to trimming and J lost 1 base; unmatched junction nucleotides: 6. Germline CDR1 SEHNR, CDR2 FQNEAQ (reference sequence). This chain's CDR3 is CASSSAGTANTEAFF. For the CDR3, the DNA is TGTGCCAGCAGCTCAGCCGGGACAGCGAACACTGAAGCTTTCTTT.

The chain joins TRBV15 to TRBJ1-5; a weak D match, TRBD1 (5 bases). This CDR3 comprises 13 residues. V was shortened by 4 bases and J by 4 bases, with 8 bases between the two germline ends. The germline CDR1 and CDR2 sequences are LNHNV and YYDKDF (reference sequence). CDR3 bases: TGTGCCACCAGCAATGCAGGGAATCAGCCCCAGCATTTT. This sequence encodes CATSNAGNQPQHF.

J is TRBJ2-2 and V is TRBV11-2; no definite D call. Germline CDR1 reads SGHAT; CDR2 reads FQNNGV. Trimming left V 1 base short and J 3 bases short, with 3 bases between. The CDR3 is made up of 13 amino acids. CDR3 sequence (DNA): TGTGCCAGCAGCTTAGCCTACACCGGGGAGCTGTTTTTT. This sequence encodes CASSLAYTGELFF.

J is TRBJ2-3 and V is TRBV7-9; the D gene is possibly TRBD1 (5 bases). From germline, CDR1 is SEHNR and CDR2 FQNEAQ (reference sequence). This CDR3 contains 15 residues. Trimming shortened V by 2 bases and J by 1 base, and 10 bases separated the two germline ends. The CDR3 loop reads CASSLFDSGTDTQYF. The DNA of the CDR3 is TGTGCCAGCAGCTTATTTGACAGTGGCACAGATACGCAGTATTTT.

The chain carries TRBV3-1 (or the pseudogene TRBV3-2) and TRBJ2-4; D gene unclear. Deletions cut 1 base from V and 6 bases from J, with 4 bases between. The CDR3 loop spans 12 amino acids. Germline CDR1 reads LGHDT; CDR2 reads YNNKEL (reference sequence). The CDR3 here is CASSQGGNIQYF. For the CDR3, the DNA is TGTGCCAGCAGCCAAGGTGGAAACATTCAGTACTTC.

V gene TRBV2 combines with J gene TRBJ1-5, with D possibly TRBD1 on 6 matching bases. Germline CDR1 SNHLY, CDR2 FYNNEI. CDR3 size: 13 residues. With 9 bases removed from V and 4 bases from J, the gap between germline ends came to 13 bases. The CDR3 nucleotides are TGTGCCAGTATCCGGGACAATAATCAGCCCCAGCATTTT. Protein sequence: CASIRDNNQPQHF.

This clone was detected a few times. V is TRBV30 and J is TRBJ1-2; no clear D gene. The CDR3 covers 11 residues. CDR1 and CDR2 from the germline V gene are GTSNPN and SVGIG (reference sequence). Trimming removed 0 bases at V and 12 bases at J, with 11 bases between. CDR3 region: CAWSVWTRHTF. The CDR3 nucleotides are TGTGCCTGGAGTGTATGGACCCGGCACACCTTC.

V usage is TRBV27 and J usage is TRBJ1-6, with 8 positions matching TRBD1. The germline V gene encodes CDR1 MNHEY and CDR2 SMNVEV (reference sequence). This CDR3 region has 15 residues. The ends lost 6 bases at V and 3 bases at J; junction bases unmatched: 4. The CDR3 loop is CASRQTGGYNSPLHF. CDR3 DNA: TGTGCCAGCAGACAAACAGGGGGCTATAATTCACCCCTCCACTTT.

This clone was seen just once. The CDR3 sequence is CASSPRPSEAFF. The CDR3 nucleotides are TGTGCCAGCAGCCCCCGTCCCTCTGAAGCTTTCTTT. The chain carries TRBV11-1 and TRBJ1-1; D uncertain. CDR3 length: 12 amino acids. V was trimmed by 5 bases and J by 6 bases, leaving 10 bases between them. Germline loops: CDR1 SGHAT, CDR2 FQDESV (reference sequence).

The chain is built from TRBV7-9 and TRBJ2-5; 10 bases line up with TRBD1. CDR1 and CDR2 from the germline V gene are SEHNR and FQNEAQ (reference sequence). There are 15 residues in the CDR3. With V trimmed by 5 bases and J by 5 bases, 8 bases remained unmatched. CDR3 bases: TGTGCCAGCAGCCATGGGACAGGGGTACGGGAGACCCAGTACTTC. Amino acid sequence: CASSHGTGVRETQYF.

The CDR3 reads CASSPSGAYEQYF. Here the CDR3 DNA reads TGTGCCAGCAGCCCCAGTGGCGCCTACGAGCAGTACTTC. This rearrangement joins TRBV14 to TRBJ2-7; D unresolved. From germline, CDR1 is SGHDN and CDR2 FVKESK. The CDR3 contains 13 residues. Trimming removed 4 bases from V and 2 bases from J, with 9 bases in between.

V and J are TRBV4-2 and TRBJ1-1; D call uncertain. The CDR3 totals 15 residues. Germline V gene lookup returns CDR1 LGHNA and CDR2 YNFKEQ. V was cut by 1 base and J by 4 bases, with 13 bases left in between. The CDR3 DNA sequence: TGTGCCAGCAGCCAAGGAAGACCTGTCGGCACTGAAGCTTTCTTT. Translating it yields CASSQGRPVGTEAFF.

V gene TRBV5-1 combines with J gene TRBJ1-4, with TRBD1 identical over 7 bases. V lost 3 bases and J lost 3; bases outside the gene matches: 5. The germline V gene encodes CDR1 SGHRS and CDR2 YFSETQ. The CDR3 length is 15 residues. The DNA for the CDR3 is TGCGCCAGCAGCTCGACAGGGAGTTCTAATGAAAAACTGTTTTTT. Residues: CASSSTGSSNEKLFF.